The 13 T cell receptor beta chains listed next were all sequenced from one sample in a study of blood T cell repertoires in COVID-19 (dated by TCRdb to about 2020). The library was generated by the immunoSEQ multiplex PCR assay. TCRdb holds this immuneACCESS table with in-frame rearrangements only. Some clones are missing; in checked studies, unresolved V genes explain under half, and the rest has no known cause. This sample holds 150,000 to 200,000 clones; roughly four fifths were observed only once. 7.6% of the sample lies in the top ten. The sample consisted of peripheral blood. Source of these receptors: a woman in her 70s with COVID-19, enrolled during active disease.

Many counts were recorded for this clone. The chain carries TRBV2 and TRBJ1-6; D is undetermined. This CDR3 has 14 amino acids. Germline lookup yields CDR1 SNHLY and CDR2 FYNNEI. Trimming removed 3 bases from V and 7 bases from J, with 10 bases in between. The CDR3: CASSDWARNSPLHF. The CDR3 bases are TGTGCCAGCAGTGATTGGGCCAGGAATTCACCCCTCCACTTT.

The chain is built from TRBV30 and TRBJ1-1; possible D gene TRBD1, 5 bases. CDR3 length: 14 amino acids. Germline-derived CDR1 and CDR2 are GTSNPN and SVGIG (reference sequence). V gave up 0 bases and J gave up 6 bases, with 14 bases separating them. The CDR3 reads CAWSVMVGGAEAFF. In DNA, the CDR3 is TGTGCCTGGAGTGTAATGGTCGGGGGGGCTGAAGCTTTCTTT.

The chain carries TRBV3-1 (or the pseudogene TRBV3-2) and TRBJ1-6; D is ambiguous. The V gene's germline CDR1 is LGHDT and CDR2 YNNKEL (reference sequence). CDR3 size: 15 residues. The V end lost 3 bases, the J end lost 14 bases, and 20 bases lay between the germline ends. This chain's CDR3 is CASSHINRGRESLHF. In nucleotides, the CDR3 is TGTGCCAGCAGCCATATTAATCGGGGTAGGGAATCCCTCCACTTT.

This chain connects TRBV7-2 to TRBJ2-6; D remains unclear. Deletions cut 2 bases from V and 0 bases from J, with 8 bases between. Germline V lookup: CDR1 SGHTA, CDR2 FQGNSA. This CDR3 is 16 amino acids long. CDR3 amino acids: CASSLSPGSGANVLTF. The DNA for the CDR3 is TGTGCCAGCAGCTTAAGTCCGGGCTCTGGGGCCAACGTCCTGACTTTC.

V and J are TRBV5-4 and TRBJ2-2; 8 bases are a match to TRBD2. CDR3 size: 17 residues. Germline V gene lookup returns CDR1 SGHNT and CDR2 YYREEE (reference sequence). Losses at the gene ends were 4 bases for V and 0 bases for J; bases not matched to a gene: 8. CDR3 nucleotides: TGTGCCAGCAGCAATGATCGGGGGGGTCCGAACACCGGGGAGCTGTTTTTT. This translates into CASSNDRGGPNTGELFF. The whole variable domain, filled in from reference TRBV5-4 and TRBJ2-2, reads ETGVTQSPTHLIKTRGQQVTLRCSSQSGHNTVSWYQQALGQGPQFIFQYYREEENGRGNFPPRFSGLQFPNYSSELNVNALELDDSALYLCASSNDRGGPNTGELFFGEGSRLTVL.

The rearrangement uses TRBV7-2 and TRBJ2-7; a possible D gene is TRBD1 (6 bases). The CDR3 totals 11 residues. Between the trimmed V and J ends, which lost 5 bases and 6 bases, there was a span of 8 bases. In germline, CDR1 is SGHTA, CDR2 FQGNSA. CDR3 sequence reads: CASSLRGEQYF. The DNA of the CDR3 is TGTGCCAGCAGCCTCAGGGGCGAGCAGTACTTC.

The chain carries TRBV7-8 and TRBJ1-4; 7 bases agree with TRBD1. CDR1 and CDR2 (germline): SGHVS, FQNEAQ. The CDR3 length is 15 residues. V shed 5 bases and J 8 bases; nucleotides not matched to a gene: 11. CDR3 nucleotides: TGTGCCAGCAGCCTCAACGAGGGGGCAGGAGAAAAACTGTTTTTT. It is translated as CASSLNEGAGEKLFF.

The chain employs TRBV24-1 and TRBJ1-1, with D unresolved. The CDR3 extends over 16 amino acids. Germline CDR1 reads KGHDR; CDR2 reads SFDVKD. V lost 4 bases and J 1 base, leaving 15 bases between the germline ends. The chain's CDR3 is CATSDSSREPNTEAFF. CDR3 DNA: TGTGCCACCAGTGACTCATCCCGGGAGCCGAACACTGAAGCTTTCTTT.

The CDR3 is CASSVDGRGTEAFF. As DNA, the CDR3 is TGTGCCAGCAGCGTGGATGGGCGGGGCACTGAAGCTTTCTTT. The gene calls are TRBV5-4 and TRBJ1-1, with D uncertain. Per germline, CDR1 SGHNT and CDR2 YYREEE (reference sequence). The CDR3 is 14 amino acids. Trimming cost V 4 bases and J 4 bases, with 14 bases left between them.

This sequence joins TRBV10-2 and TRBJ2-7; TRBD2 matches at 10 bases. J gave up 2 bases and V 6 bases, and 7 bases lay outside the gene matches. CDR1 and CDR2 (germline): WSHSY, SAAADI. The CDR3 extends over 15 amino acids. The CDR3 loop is CASRPMLAGAYEQYF. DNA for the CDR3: TGCGCCAGCAGGCCGATGCTAGCGGGAGCCTACGAGCAGTACTTC.

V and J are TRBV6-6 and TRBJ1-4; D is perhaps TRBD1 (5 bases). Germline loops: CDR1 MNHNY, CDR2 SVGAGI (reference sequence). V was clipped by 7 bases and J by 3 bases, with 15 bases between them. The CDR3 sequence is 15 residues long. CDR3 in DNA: TGTGCCAGCAACCACCAGGGTGACTCTAATGAAAAACTGTTTTTT. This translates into CASNHQGDSNEKLFF.

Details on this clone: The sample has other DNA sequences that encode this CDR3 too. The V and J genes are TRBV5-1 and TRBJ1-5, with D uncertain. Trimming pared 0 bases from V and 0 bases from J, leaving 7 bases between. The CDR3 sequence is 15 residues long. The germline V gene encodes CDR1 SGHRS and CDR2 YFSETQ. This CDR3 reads CASSLEGASNQPQHF. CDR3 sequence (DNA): TGCGCCAGCAGCTTGGAGGGAGCTAGCAATCAGCCCCAGCATTTT.

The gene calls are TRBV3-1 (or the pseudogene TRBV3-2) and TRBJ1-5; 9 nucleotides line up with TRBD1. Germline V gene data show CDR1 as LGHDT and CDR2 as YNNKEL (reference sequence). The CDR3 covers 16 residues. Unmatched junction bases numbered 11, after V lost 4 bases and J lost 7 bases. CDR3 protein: CASSLSGTGISQPQHF. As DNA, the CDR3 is TGTGCCAGCAGCCTTTCCGGGACAGGGATTAGCCAGCCCCAGCATTTT.